This T cell receptor beta chain was identified during a study of cytomegalovirus exposure and HLA in healthy donors. Clones were read by immunoSEQ multiplex PCR, and TCRdb kept only the in-frame ones, dropping some. The repertoire consists of some 120,000 clones, with 70% to 90% occurring once and the leading ten covering 2.1%. The sequencing input was PBMCs. This TCR derives from a woman younger than 45 in good health and CMV-seronegative.

The chain's CDR3 is CASSPRQVPNEAFF. CDR3 DNA sequence: TGTGCCAGCTCACCAAGACAGGTCCCAAATGAAGCTTTCTTT. V and J are TRBV18 and TRBJ1-1; TRBD1 might be the D (6 bases). The CDR3 is 14 residues long. Trimming stripped 2 bases from V and 7 bases from J, with 14 bases between. The germline gives CDR1 KGHSH, CDR2 LQKENI.